Listed below are T cell receptor beta chains from one sample, sequenced in a study of T cells in Graves' hyperthyroidism and ophthalmopathy. In TCRdb, the multiplex PCR reads were re-called with MiXCR into one record per CDR3 protein. The sample lists approximately 46,000 distinct CDR3 sequences; 45% to 50% were seen once. The source material was peripheral blood or thyroid tissue (not recorded which). The receptors shown here come from a woman between 45 and 60 years old with Graves' hyperthyroidism. Each CDR3 is given with its conserved first and last residue. D genes are given only for firm matches. The size of a clone is reported for some rows only, either as once, few or many, or as a class for expanded clones.

13	TRBJ2-5	TRBD1	NA	TRBV10-2	TGCGCCAGCAGCATAGACAGGGGGGAGACCCAGTACTTC	CASSIDRGETQYF
15	TRBJ2-5	TRBD1	once	TRBV13	TGTGCCAGCAGCTTCGGGGGACAGGGAAAAGAGACCCAGTACTTC	CASSFGGQGKETQYF
14	TRBJ2-2	NA	many	TRBV3-1	TGTGCCAGCAACTCTCCCCTAGGTACCGGGGAGCTGTTTTTT	CASNSPLGTGELFF
15	TRBJ1-6	TRBD1	NA	TRBV2	TGTGCCAGCAGTGAAGCACAGGGGGAGGATTCACCCCTCCACTTT	CASSEAQGEDSPLHF
12	TRBJ2-7	NA	many	TRBV6-1	TGTGCCAGCAGCTACAGGTCCTACGAGCAGTACTTC	CASSYRSYEQYF
15	TRBJ2-7	TRBD2	NA	TRBV25-1	TGTGCCAGCAGTGCTAGTAATTTAGCGGGAGATGAGCAGTACTTC	CASSASNLAGDEQYF
14	TRBJ2-2	NA	NA	TRBV27	TGTGCCAGCAGTTTGATTTCGAACACCGGGGAGCTGTTGTTT	CASSLISNTGELLF
14	TRBJ2-5	NA	NA	TRBV10-3	TGTGCCATCAGCCCTAGCCAGGGCGGGGAGACCCAGTACTTC	CAISPSQGGETQYF
17	TRBJ2-2	TRBD2	NA	TRBV7-3	TGTGCCAGCAGCTTAATAGCGGGGGCCGGTTTGGCCGGGGAGCTGTTTTTT	CASSLIAGAGLAGELFF
14	TRBJ2-7	NA	many	TRBV6-2/TRBV6-3	TGTGCCAGCAGTCCCAGCGGTACCTCCTACGAGCAGTACTTC	CASSPSGTSYEQYF
15	TRBJ2-7	NA	many	TRBV27	TGTGCCAGCACCAAACTCCAAGGGTTAGGCTACGAGCAGTACTTC	CASTKLQGLGYEQYF
15	TRBJ2-5	TRBD2	NA	TRBV20-1	TGCAGTGCGGTGGGGACTAGCGGGAAGAGGGGGACCCAGTGCTTC	CSAVGTSGKRGTQCF
15	TRBJ1-4	NA	many	TRBV6-6	TGTGCCAGCAGTTACGGGCAGGCGTTAAGTGAAAAACTGTTTTTT	CASSYGQALSEKLFF
15	TRBJ1-4	NA	many	TRBV6-5	TGTGCCAGCAGTTCATCCAAGGCATACTATGAAAAACTGTTTTTT	CASSSSKAYYEKLFF
15	TRBJ2-2	NA	NA	TRBV7-9	TGTGCCAGCAGCCGAGGGGGGTCGAACACCGGGGAGCTGTTTTTT	CASSRGGSNTGELFF
17	TRBJ1-5	NA	NA	TRBV28	TGTGCCAGCAGTTTATGGGGCCTTCGGGGTGGCAATCAGCCCCAGCATTTT	CASSLWGLRGGNQPQHF
13	TRBJ1-1	NA	NA	TRBV19	TGTGCCAGTAGTATGGGGGACTGGGGCGAAGCTTTCTTT	CASSMGDWGEAFF
14	TRBJ1-6	NA	medium-sized	TRBV20-1	TGCAGTGCTAGGTTGGCAGGGGCAACTTCACCCCTCCACTTT	CSARLAGATSPLHF